Listed here are 2 T cell receptor beta chains from one sample, sequenced in a study of Ad26.COV2.S vaccination and SARS-CoV-2 variants. Noted treatment: 19 received Ad26.COV2.S at low or high dose, single or two shots; about five received placebo; per-sample allocation not given. Sampling occurred on day 63 after the first vaccine or placebo injection. Data came from immunoSEQ multiplex PCR; TCRdb stores just in-frame clones and leaves some out. The data show around 350,000 clones, 70% to 90% seen once. This material consisted of peripheral blood, taken in a trial of Ad26.COV2.S vaccine versus placebo. The origin of the receptors is a person between 18 and 65 years old who received the Ad26.COV2.S COVID-19 vaccine or a placebo.

This clone was counted a few times. The rearrangement links TRBV29-1 to TRBJ2-5, with D perhaps matching TRBD2 (5 bases). Trimming cost V 2 bases and J 4 bases, with 17 bases left between them. The CDR3 has 15 amino acids. From germline, CDR1 is SQVTM and CDR2 ANQGSEA. CDR3: CSVEKASHIRETQYF. DNA for the CDR3: TGCAGCGTTGAAAAGGCTAGCCACATTCGAGAGACCCAGTACTTC. The variable domain in full, with the rest retrieved from reference TRBV29-1 and TRBJ2-5, is SAVISQKPSRDICQRGTSLTIQCQVDSQVTMMFWYRQQPGQSLTLIATANQGSEATYESGFVIDKFPISRPNLTFSTLTVSNMSPEDSSIYLCSVEKASHIRETQYFGPGTRLLVL.

This chain uses TRBV4-3 with TRBJ2-2; D gene unclear. Germline loops: CDR1 LGHNA, CDR2 YSLEER. This CDR3 spans 16 amino acids. V lost 0 bases and J 2 bases, leaving 10 bases between the germline ends. Here the CDR3 reads CASSQDRTANTGELFF. The CDR3 nucleotides read TGCGCCAGCAGCCAAGATAGAACAGCTAACACCGGGGAGCTGTTTTTT.